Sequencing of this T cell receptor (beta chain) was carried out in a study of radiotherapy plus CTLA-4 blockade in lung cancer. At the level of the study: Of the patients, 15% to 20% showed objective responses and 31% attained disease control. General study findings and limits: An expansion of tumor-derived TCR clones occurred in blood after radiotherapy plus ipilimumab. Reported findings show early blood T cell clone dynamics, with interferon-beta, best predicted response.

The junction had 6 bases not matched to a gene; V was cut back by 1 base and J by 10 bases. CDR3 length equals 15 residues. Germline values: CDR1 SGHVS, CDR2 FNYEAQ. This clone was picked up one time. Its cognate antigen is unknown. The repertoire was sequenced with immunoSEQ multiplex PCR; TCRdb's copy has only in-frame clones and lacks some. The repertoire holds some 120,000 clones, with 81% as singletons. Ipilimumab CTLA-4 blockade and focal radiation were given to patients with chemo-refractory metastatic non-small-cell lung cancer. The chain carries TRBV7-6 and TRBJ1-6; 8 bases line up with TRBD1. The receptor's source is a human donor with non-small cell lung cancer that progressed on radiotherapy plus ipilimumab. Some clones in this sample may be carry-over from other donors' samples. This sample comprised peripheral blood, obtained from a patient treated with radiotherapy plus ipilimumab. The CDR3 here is CASSLEDRDGSPLHF. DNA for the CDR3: TGTGCCAGCAGCTTAGAGGACAGGGATGGATCACCCCTCCACTTT.